This entry lists 7 T cell receptor beta chains sequenced from one sample in a study of cytomegalovirus exposure and HLA in healthy donors. Primers included in the PCR were 60 Vbeta and 13 Jbeta primers. Only in-frame clones appear in the TCRdb table, and some are missing; sequencing was by immunoSEQ multiplex PCR. The repertoire holds about 200,000 clones, with roughly 80% as singletons. Material: PBMCs. The receptors here all came from a girl aged 2 to 10 in good health and CMV-seronegative.

The V gene is TRBV6-6, the J gene TRBJ2-2; TRBD1 might be the D (5 bases). Germline V gives CDR1 MNHNY, CDR2 SVGAGI (reference sequence). CDR3 length: 15 residues. Trimming shortened V by 7 bases and J by 1 base, and 13 bases separated the two germline ends. The DNA of the CDR3 is TGTGCCAGCATAAGGACACTCGAGAACACCGGGGAGCTGTTTTTT. It is translated as CASIRTLENTGELFF.

This clone was detected a few times. This rearrangement joins TRBV6-1 to TRBJ1-4, with 10 bases matching TRBD1. V shed 7 bases and J 8 bases; nucleotides not matched to a gene: 7. This CDR3 has 14 amino acids. In germline, CDR1 is MNHNS, CDR2 SASEGT. CDR3 region: CASTLTGGLEKLFF. The CDR3 DNA sequence: TGTGCCAGCACCCTGACAGGGGGCCTCGAAAAACTGTTTTTT.

This chain uses TRBV27 with TRBJ1-1, with a weak D call TRBD1 (5 bases). The CDR3 is 15 amino acids. Trimming left V 5 bases short and J 8 bases short, with 21 bases between. CDR1 and CDR2 from the germline V gene are MNHEY and SMNVEV (reference sequence). The CDR3 bases are TGTGCCAGCAGTGCTCTTTCCGGGGGAGCTACCGAAGCTTTCTTT. Its translation is CASSALSGGATEAFF.

The chain links TRBV27 to TRBJ2-7; maybe TRBD1 (6 bases). The length of the CDR3 is 15 residues. Trimming stripped 4 bases from V and 2 bases from J, with 15 bases between. Germline CDR1 and CDR2: MNHEY and SMNVEV (reference sequence). The CDR3 reads CASSSLDRLTYEQYF. The CDR3 DNA sequence: TGTGCCAGCAGTTCCCTCGACAGGCTGACCTACGAGCAGTACTTC.

This CDR3 is CTTVLDRETEAFF. CDR3 coding DNA: TGCACTACCGTCCTGGACAGGGAGACTGAAGCTTTCTTT. J is TRBJ1-1 and V is TRBV29-1; 8 nucleotides agree with TRBD1. Germline lookup yields CDR1 SQVTM and CDR2 ANQGSEA. The CDR3 covers 13 residues.

The chain is built from TRBV5-1 and TRBJ2-5; weak D call: TRBD2 (6 bases). Germline-derived CDR1 and CDR2 are SGHRS and YFSETQ. V lost 0 bases to trimming and J lost 0 bases, with 18 bases between them. The CDR3 is 18 residues long. CDR3 sequence (DNA): TGCGCCAGCAGCTTGGACCCACCGGGGCTAGCGTACCAAGAGACCCAGTACTTC. Its translation is CASSLDPPGLAYQETQYF.

The V gene is TRBV7-9, the J gene TRBJ1-1; tentatively, D is TRBD1 (5 bases). Trimming cost V 0 bases and J 4 bases, with 15 bases left between them. This CDR3 comprises 16 residues. CDR1 is SEHNR and CDR2 is FQNEAQ in the germline V gene (reference sequence). In DNA form, the CDR3 reads TGTGCCAGCAGCTTAGCGATGTGGGCAGGGCCCACTGAAGCTTTCTTT. This translates into CASSLAMWAGPTEAFF.